This entry features one T cell receptor beta chain sequence. Study processing details: Amplification of reference gene primers was used by the study to estimate nucleated cell counts. Profiling relied on immunoSEQ multiplex PCR, and the TCRdb table lists in-frame clones only, not all of them. V and J calls and clone size follow that table, whereas D and trimming were derived from the DNA. Of about 260,000 clones in the sample, 70% to 90% were seen once. V dropped 0 bases and J dropped 2 bases, with 14 bases sitting between them. Germline CDR1 is LGHNA and CDR2 is YSLEER. The CDR3 length is 17 residues. The source of the sample is a study of blood T cell repertoires in COVID-19. Turning to the study itself: The United States, Italy and Spain supplied acute and convalescent COVID-19 samples. From T cells, B-cell-depleted T cells, or PBMCs came the material, which was cDNA or gDNA.

The J gene is TRBJ2-1, the V gene TRBV4-3; D perhaps matches TRBD2 (5 bases). The origin of this receptor is a man aged 18 to 29 with active or convalescent COVID-19. Input material: peripheral blood. CDR3 coding DNA: TGCGCCAGCAGCCAAGATTCTATCGGGATTCCCTACAATGAGCAGTTCTTC. Residues: CASSQDSIGIPYNEQFF.